A single sample is the source of the 20 T cell receptor beta chains below, sequenced in a study of T cells in tuberculosis. Assay used: immunoSEQ multiplex PCR; TCRdb lists only in-frame clones, some missing. This sample has tens of thousands of clones; roughly 88% occur once, and the top ten carry approximately 2%. After thawing and overnight rest, PBMC were stained with GMM-loaded CD1B tetramer, viability dye and anti-CD3 for sorting. The lipid loaded on the CD1B tetramers was C32 glucose monomycolate from Rhodococcus equi. The sample taken for sequencing was CD1b-GMM tetramer-negative cells sorted from PBMCs. The receptor set was obtained from an adult woman with latent tuberculosis.

The J gene is TRBJ1-2, the V gene TRBV5-8, with no clear D. The CDR3 totals 13 residues. Germline V gene data show CDR1 as SGHTS and CDR2 as YDEGEE. V was trimmed by 4 bases and J by 2 bases, leaving 9 bases between them. CDR3 DNA sequence: TGTGCCAGCAGCCCGGCGGGGAACTATGGCTACACCTTC. This translates into CASSPAGNYGYTF.

The chain has TRBV2 and TRBJ2-5; 7 nucleotides match TRBD1. The ends lost 7 bases at V and 8 bases at J; junction bases unmatched: 10. This CDR3 has 13 amino acids. Germline V gives CDR1 SNHLY, CDR2 FYNNEI. CDR3 DNA sequence: TGTGCCAGCACCGGGACAGAGAAGAGAACCCAGTACTTC. Its protein is CASTGTEKRTQYF.

The chain has TRBV6-1 and TRBJ1-3; 9 nucleotides align to TRBD1. V lost 4 bases and J lost 2; bases outside the gene matches: 12. Germline V lookup: CDR1 MNHNS, CDR2 SASEGT. This CDR3 has 18 residues. CDR3 in DNA: TGTGCCAGCAGTGTGGGGACAGGGTTGGGTAAGGCTGGAAACACCATATATTTT. Its translation is CASSVGTGLGKAGNTIYF.

This chain links TRBV6-5 with TRBJ2-7; D perhaps matches TRBD1 (7 bases). The germline V and J ends were trimmed by 6 bases and 2 bases, with 14 bases remaining between them. The CDR3 has 14 residues. CDR1 and CDR2 (germline): MNHEY, SVGAGI. The CDR3 DNA reads TGTGCCAGCAGAGATCAGGGGGGACCCTACGAGCAGTACTTC. This gives the protein CASRDQGGPYEQYF.

The V call is TRBV19, the J call TRBJ1-3, with a tentative D call TRBD1 (5 bases). This CDR3 has 14 residues. Germline loops: CDR1 LNHDA, CDR2 SQIVND (reference sequence). The V end lost 4 bases, the J end lost 1 base, and 8 bases lay between the germline ends. The CDR3 DNA reads as TGTGCCAGTAGTAGTGGGGCGTCTGGAAACACCATATATTTT. It codes for CASSSGASGNTIYF.

V is TRBV6-1 and J is TRBJ1-1; 9 bases fit TRBD1. Trimming at V came to 6 bases and at J to 1 base, leaving 0 bases not matched to a gene. Looked up from germline, CDR1 is MNHNS and CDR2 is SASEGT. This CDR3 has 13 residues. The chain's CDR3 is CASRDRGNTEAFF. In DNA form, the CDR3 reads TGTGCCAGCAGGGACAGGGGGAACACTGAAGCTTTCTTT.

The CDR3, as DNA: TGTGCCAGCAGCTTAGGAGGAGGGAGAACAGATACGCAGTATTTT. Protein: CASSLGGGRTDTQYF. V is TRBV11-2 and J is TRBJ2-3, with TRBD2 as a possible D gene (6 bases). Germline V gives CDR1 SGHAT, CDR2 FQNNGV. This CDR3 region has 15 residues. V lost 1 base to trimming and J lost 3 bases, with 11 bases between them.

V and J are TRBV4-3 and TRBJ2-3; 12 nucleotides agree with TRBD1. J lost 4 bases, V lost 4 bases, and 3 bases had no gene match. CDR3 length: 15 amino acids. CDR1 is LGHNA, CDR2 YSLEER, per germline. CDR3 nucleotide sequence: TGCGCCAGCAGCCGGGGACAGGGGGCCGCAGATACGCAGTATTTT. Translating gives CASSRGQGAADTQYF.

This chain connects TRBV11-3 to TRBJ2-1; 12 nucleotides match TRBD2. With 2 bases clipped from V and 9 bases from J, the junction kept 8 bases outside the gene matches. Per germline, CDR1 SGHNT and CDR2 YENEEA. The CDR3 is 16 residues long. The DNA for the CDR3 is TGTGCCAGCAGCTTAATGGCTAGCGGGGGGGTCAGTGAGCAGTTCTTC. Protein product: CASSLMASGGVSEQFF. Drawing the rest from reference TRBV11-3 and TRBJ2-1, the complete variable domain is EAGVVQSPRYKIIEKKQPVAFWCNPISGHNTLYWYLQNLGQGPELLIRYENEEAVDDSQLPKDRFSAERLKGVDSTLKIQPAELGDSAVYLCASSLMASGGVSEQFFGPGTRLTVL.

The count of this clone is one. V usage is TRBV9 and J usage is TRBJ1-1, with D possibly TRBD1 on 5 matching bases. V shed 4 bases and J shed 7 bases, with 17 bases lying between them. CDR3 length: 14 amino acids. In germline, CDR1 is SGDLS, CDR2 YYNGEE. CDR3 sequence reads: CASSRIGGGNEAFF. The DNA for the CDR3 is TGTGCCAGCAGCCGAATTGGGGGGGGGAATGAAGCTTTCTTT.

CDR3 sequence (DNA): TGTGCCAGCAGCTTATTGGCAGGGGGCCAAGAGACCCAGTACTTC. Translation: CASSLLAGGQETQYF. The chain recombines TRBV7-9 with TRBJ2-5; 7 bases line up with TRBD1. CDR1 and CDR2 from the germline V gene are SEHNR and FQNEAQ (reference sequence). There are 15 residues in the CDR3. With V trimmed by 2 bases and J by 1 base, 4 bases remained unmatched.

V is TRBV5-4 and J is TRBJ2-2; 13 bases agree with TRBD2. The junction had 2 bases not matched to a gene; V was cut back by 3 bases and J by 0 bases. The CDR3 contains 17 residues. The germline gives CDR1 SGHNT, CDR2 YYREEE (reference sequence). The CDR3: CASSSTSGGSNTGELFF. In DNA, the CDR3 is TGTGCCAGCAGCTCGACTAGCGGGGGGTCGAACACCGGGGAGCTGTTTTTT.

The rearrangement joins TRBV9 to TRBJ2-3; D perhaps matches TRBD2 (6 bases). CDR3 length equals 16 residues. Germline V lookup: CDR1 SGDLS, CDR2 YYNGEE. The V end was cut by 0 bases, the J end by 2 bases, with 13 bases between. The CDR3 bases are TGTGCCAGCAGCGTAGCCGGCGGACTATCCACAGATACGCAGTATTTT. This encodes CASSVAGGLSTDTQYF.

Here the CDR3 DNA reads TGTGCCAGCAGTGACGCCCCAGGATTAGGCTACACCTTC. This encodes CASSDAPGLGYTF. The chain uses TRBV6-4 and TRBJ1-2; D is uncertain. The germline V and J ends were trimmed by 2 bases and 8 bases, with 12 bases remaining between them. The CDR3 runs 13 residues. CDR1 MRHNA and CDR2 SNTAGT come from the germline V gene.

V usage is TRBV5-5 and J usage is TRBJ2-3, with 10 bases fitting TRBD1. V lost 3 bases, J lost 5 bases, and 3 bases stayed unmatched. Germline assignment: CDR1 SGHKS and CDR2 YYEKEE (reference sequence). This CDR3 is built from 14 residues. DNA for the CDR3: TGTGCCAGCAGCTCCGGGACAGGGGTAGATACGCAGTATTTT. This codes for CASSSGTGVDTQYF.

This chain connects TRBV9 to TRBJ2-2; D possibly corresponds to TRBD1 (5 bases). This CDR3 region has 15 residues. Looked up from germline, CDR1 is SGDLS and CDR2 is YYNGEE. Trimming cost V 3 bases and J 2 bases, with 11 bases left between them. The DNA for the CDR3 is TGTGCCAGCAGCGCAGGGCTCGTCAACACCGGGGAGCTGTTTTTT. Translating it yields CASSAGLVNTGELFF.

The chain carries TRBV19 and TRBJ1-4; no clear D gene. There are 13 residues in the CDR3. Germline values: CDR1 LNHDA, CDR2 SQIVND (reference sequence). V was pared by 5 bases and J by 0 bases, with 4 bases between. The chain's CDR3 is CASSPATNEKLFF. The CDR3 coding sequence is TGTGCCAGTAGTCCAGCAACTAATGAAAAACTGTTTTTT.

V and J are TRBV19 and TRBJ1-4; possibly TRBD1 for D (5 bases). Germline CDR1 LNHDA, CDR2 SQIVND (reference sequence). The CDR3 is made up of 12 amino acids. Trimming removed 11 bases from V and 5 bases from J, with 12 bases in between. CDR3 in DNA: TGTGCCGCGGGACTCCTCAATGAAAAACTGTTTTTT. Protein: CAAGLLNEKLFF.

V gene TRBV7-6 combines with J gene TRBJ2-3; 8 positions match TRBD1. Germline CDR1 SGHVS, CDR2 FNYEAQ. The J segment lost 2 bases and the V segment lost 5 bases, leaving 12 bases of the junction unmatched. CDR3 length: 17 residues. The CDR3 sequence is CASSPYRGTGTTDTQYF. CDR3 nucleotide sequence: TGTGCCAGCAGCCCATACCGAGGGACAGGCACCACAGATACGCAGTATTTT. The complete variable domain, with remaining parts taken from reference TRBV7-6 and TRBJ2-3, reads GAGVSQSPRYKVTKRGQDVALRCDPISGHVSLYWYRQALGQGPEFLTYFNYEAQQDKSGLPNDRFSAERPEGSISTLTIQRTEQRDSAMYRCASSPYRGTGTTDTQYFGPGTRLTVL.

J is TRBJ2-6 and V is TRBV13; 7 positions agree with TRBD1. There are 18 residues in the CDR3. J gave up 0 bases and V 5 bases, and 10 bases lay outside the gene matches. CDR1 is PRHDT, CDR2 FYEKMQ, per germline (reference sequence). CDR3 in DNA: TGTGCCAGCAGCCCCGGTCGACAGGGATACTCTGGGGCCAACGTCCTGACTTTC. Amino acids: CASSPGRQGYSGANVLTF.